This paragraph reports one TCR beta chain. Sequencing used immunoSEQ multiplex PCR; TCRdb keeps in-frame clones, though not all of them. The repertoire consists of about 35,000 clones, with under 90% occurring once and the leading ten covering roughly 3.5%. CDR1 is SGHDT, CDR2 YYEEEE, per germline. The CDR3 length is 16 residues. J was trimmed by 1 base and V by 0 bases; bases with no gene match: 6. This record belongs to a study of blood T cell repertoires in COVID-19. Study overall: Sources were T cells, B-cell-depleted T cells, or PBMCs; the material itself was cDNA or gDNA.

Input material: peripheral blood. This clonotype was sampled from a man aged 45-60 years with acute or convalescent COVID-19. The V call is TRBV5-6, the J call TRBJ1-1; 7 bases match TRBD1. The CDR3: CASSLGTGWSNTEAFF. As DNA, the CDR3 is TGTGCCAGCAGCTTGGGGACAGGATGGTCGAACACTGAAGCTTTCTTT.